Shown below are 8 T cell receptor beta chains from a single sample sequenced in a study of cytomegalovirus exposure and HLA in healthy donors (dated by TCRdb to about 2017). Library prep was done by the immunoSEQ multiplex PCR assay. The multiplex PCR relied on a mix of 60 forward primers for TCR Vbeta segments and 13 reverse primers for TCR Jbeta segments. Entries here come from immuneACCESS through TCRdb and include only in-frame sequences with V and J called. Some clones fail to appear in such tables; in the studies checked, an unresolved V gene covers under half of the shortfall, and the cause of the remainder is unknown. In all, the sample holds 150,000 to 200,000 clones, and roughly 80% of those were seen once. Roughly 3.6% of the sample rests with the top ten. Material for sequencing was PBMCs. The receptors come from a man between 25 and 39 years old in good health and CMV-seropositive.

The genes are TRBV27 and TRBJ1-2, with TRBD1 identical over 7 bases. The V gene's germline CDR1 is MNHEY and CDR2 SMNVEV (reference sequence). This CDR3 has 15 amino acids. Trimming cost V 5 bases and J 4 bases; bases outside gene matches: 10. The CDR3 loop reads CASSPSTGYRYGYTF. The CDR3, as DNA: TGTGCCAGCAGTCCATCGACAGGGTATCGCTATGGCTACACCTTC.

The chain employs TRBV5-1 and TRBJ1-3, with 8 bases aligning to TRBD1. The germline gives CDR1 SGHRS, CDR2 YFSETQ. The J segment lost 0 bases and the V segment lost 3 bases, leaving 8 bases of the junction unmatched. This CDR3 has 17 amino acids. In DNA form, the CDR3 reads TGCGCCAGCAGCTCAACCGCGGGACAGGTCTCTGGAAACACCATATATTTT. Translated: CASSSTAGQVSGNTIYF.

The V gene is TRBV5-1, the J gene TRBJ1-4; maybe TRBD1 (6 bases). Per the germline V gene, CDR1 is SGHRS and CDR2 is YFSETQ. V lost 0 bases and J lost 6, with 9 bases in between. The CDR3 runs 14 residues. The CDR3 is CASSLEGGHEKLFF. The CDR3 bases are TGCGCCAGCAGCTTGGAGGGGGGGCATGAAAAACTGTTTTTT.

The genes are TRBV4-3 and TRBJ2-1; TRBD2 matches 7 bases. The germline V gene encodes CDR1 LGHNA and CDR2 YSLEER. This CDR3 comprises 15 residues. Losses at the gene ends were 1 base for V and 7 bases for J; bases not matched to a gene: 7. The CDR3 DNA sequence: TGCGCCAGCAGCCAAGTGACTAGCTTGAGGAATGAGCAGTTCTTC. Its protein product is CASSQVTSLRNEQFF.

In its sample, this clone was seen a few times. The V gene is TRBV6-4, the J gene TRBJ2-3; TRBD1 matches at 10 bases. The CDR3 runs to 15 residues. Germline CDR1 is MRHNA and CDR2 is SNTAGT. V gave up 5 bases and J gave up 2 bases; unmatched junction bases: 4. The CDR3 reads CASSHGTGDTDTQYF. The CDR3 DNA sequence: TGTGCCAGCAGTCACGGGACAGGGGACACAGATACGCAGTATTTT.

J is TRBJ2-5 and V is TRBV18; possible D gene TRBD2, 6 bases. V was cut by 7 bases and J by 4 bases, with 13 bases left in between. The CDR3 loop spans 13 amino acids. The V gene's germline CDR1 is KGHSH and CDR2 LQKENI. CDR3 nucleotides: TGTGCCAGCTTCCCCGGGGGTGGAGAGACCCAGTACTTC. It translates to CASFPGGGETQYF.

The chain has TRBV19 and TRBJ1-1, with D possibly TRBD1 on 5 matching bases. The CDR3 runs to 15 residues. V lost 5 bases and J lost 0, with 13 bases in between. Germline CDR1 and CDR2: LNHDA and SQIVND (reference sequence). Here the CDR3 DNA reads TGTGCCAGTAGTGGAACAGGCGGAGTGAACACTGAAGCTTTCTTT. It specifies CASSGTGGVNTEAFF. The full variable domain, with the rest looked up from reference TRBV19 and TRBJ1-1, is DGGITQSPKYLFRKEGQNVTLSCEQNLNHDAMYWYRQDPGQGLRLIYYSQIVNDFQKGDIAEGYSVSREKKESFPLTVTSAQKNPTAFYLCASSGTGGVNTEAFFGQGTRLTVV.

The rearrangement uses TRBV6-4 and TRBJ2-3, with D tentatively TRBD1 (5 bases). CDR3 size: 15 residues. Trimming shortened V by 0 bases and J by 4 bases, and 11 bases separated the two germline ends. Per the germline V gene, CDR1 is MRHNA and CDR2 is SNTAGT. CDR3 region: CASSDSSGRPDTQYF. DNA for the CDR3: TGTGCCAGCAGTGACTCATCAGGGCGCCCAGATACGCAGTATTTT.